The clone carrying this T cell receptor (beta chain) showed up just a few times. The data are from a study of blood T cells in healthy people across ages. Study at large: Template switching captured about one barcoded beta molecule per two T cells.

It was with a sample-barcoded 5' primer and a J-beta primer mix that a second PCR of about 7 to 12 cycles was run. TCRdb called the 5' RACE reads again in MiXCR, with one record for every CDR3 protein. Among over a million distinct CDR3 sequences listed, almost 25% were seen once. Individuals who donated were healthy Caucasians from Russia aged about 6 to 100. Extraction yielded at least 6 micrograms of total RNA per sample. A further study also used this sample, focusing on T cells of mothers and their children. From that paper: There were over 8.5 million TCR beta CDR3 reads from each mother and about 3 million from each child.

The sequenced material came from blood. The source is a girl aged 2 to 10 in good health.

The CDR3 DNA follows: TGCAGCGTTGATTATTCTCCGGCCAACGGCTACACCTTC. Translation gives CSVDYSPANGYTF. The V and J genes are TRBV29-1 and TRBJ1-2; D is ambiguous. Trimming cost V 3 bases and J 8 bases, with 16 bases left between them. CDR1 is SQVTM and CDR2 is ANQGSEA in the germline V gene. This CDR3 region has 13 residues.